One and the same sample provided the 17 T cell receptor beta chains below, sequenced in a study of T cells in Graves' hyperthyroidism and ophthalmopathy (dated by TCRdb to between 2018 and 2021). The library was produced with multiplex PCR. Sequenced on an Illumina HiSeq 2000. Amplification of TCR beta CDR3 regions was carried out from RNA transcripts. A first-round RT-PCR of the TCR CDR3 used the HTBI primer set with the Qiagen OneStep RT-PCR kit. TCRdb took the public reads, trimmed them with fastp at Q25, ran MiXCR for clone calling and kept in-frame beta chains. Each record represents a unique CDR3 protein, reported with the most common genes and DNA among its rows. Across this sample there are about 560,000 distinct CDR3 sequences, with approximately 15% seen only once. Roughly 18% of the sample lies in the top ten. Material: blood. Receptor source: a woman aged 18 to 35 with Graves' hyperthyroidism.

This clonotype was counted between two and nine times. The rearrangement links TRBV3-1 to TRBJ2-7; a possible D gene is TRBD1 (5 bases). Germline loops: CDR1 LGHDT, CDR2 YNNKEL (reference sequence). CDR3 size: 13 residues. Trimming shortened V by 5 bases and J by 1 base, and 9 bases separated the two germline ends. The CDR3 sequence is CASSSRVSYEQYF. CDR3 in DNA: TGTGCCAGCAGCTCCAGGGTTTCCTACGAGCAGTACTTC.

This clonotype was detected many times. The rearrangement uses TRBV2 and TRBJ1-2; D remains unclear. Germline loops: CDR1 SNHLY, CDR2 FYNNEI. The CDR3 sequence is 12 residues long. V was pared by 1 base and J by 7 bases, with 7 bases between. The CDR3: CASSEGPGGYTF. In DNA form, the CDR3 reads TGTGCCAGCAGTGAAGGTCCGGGTGGCTACACCTTC.

This clonotype was seen more than once but under ten times. The CDR3 sequence: CASSPPLGVYGYTF. In DNA, the CDR3 is TGTGCCAGCAGCCCGCCCTTGGGGGTCTATGGCTACACCTTC. The gene calls are TRBV11-2 and TRBJ1-2; D perhaps matches TRBD1 (5 bases). V shed 5 bases and J shed 4 bases, with 14 bases lying between them. Germline CDR1 SGHAT, CDR2 FQNNGV. CDR3 length: 14 residues.

V and J are TRBV24-1 and TRBJ2-3; TRBD2 agrees at 8 bases. Germline V gene data show CDR1 as KGHDR and CDR2 as SFDVKD. The CDR3 is 17 amino acids. The trim removed 12 bases at V and 2 bases at J, leaving 18 bases unmatched. The DNA of the CDR3 is TGTGCCGCCCTGTTTTTGGGCACGGGAGGGTTCACAGATACGCAGTATTTT. Translation gives CAALFLGTGGFTDTQYF.

The genes are TRBV12-3 or TRBV12-4 and TRBJ1-3; the D gene is possibly TRBD1 (6 bases). V lost 6 bases and J lost 2, with 11 bases in between. There are 14 residues in the CDR3. In nucleotides, the CDR3 is TGTGCCAGCAGCAAACAGGGAGCTGGAAACACCATATATTTT. Translated, it gives CASSKQGAGNTIYF.

This clonotype was seen just once. This chain links TRBV27 with TRBJ1-2, with a weak D call TRBD1 (5 bases). The V gene's germline CDR1 is MNHEY and CDR2 SMNVEV (reference sequence). The CDR3 covers 15 residues. The ends were cut back, 2 bases at V and 4 bases at J, with 14 bases in the middle. CDR3 sequence (DNA): TGTGCCAGCAGTTTACAATGGGGCAGCGCCTATGGCTACACCTTC. As protein: CASSLQWGSAYGYTF.

This clonotype was seen a few times. J is TRBJ2-5 and V is TRBV14; no reliable D call. Trimming stripped 1 base from V and 1 base from J, with 10 bases between. Per the germline V gene, CDR1 is SGHDN and CDR2 is FVKESK. The CDR3 runs 15 residues. DNA of the CDR3: TGTGCCAGCAGCCAAGGGGCGGTACGCCAAGAGACCCAGTACTTC. This codes for CASSQGAVRQETQYF.

This clonotype was observed many times. This chain links TRBV11-2 with TRBJ1-4; no reliable D call. Germline V gene sequence: CDR1 SGHAT, CDR2 FQNNGV. This CDR3 region has 15 residues. The V and J ends lost 0 bases and 4 bases respectively, with 9 bases between them. The CDR3 region is CASSLDGGVNEKLFF. CDR3 coding DNA: TGTGCCAGCAGCTTAGATGGTGGAGTTAATGAAAAACTGTTTTTT.

V gene TRBV20-1 combines with J gene TRBJ2-3, with 12 bases identical to TRBD1. V gave up 1 base and J gave up 5 bases; unmatched junction bases: 7. The CDR3 sequence is 16 residues long. The germline V gene encodes CDR1 DFQATT and CDR2 SNEGSKA (reference sequence). This CDR3 reads CSARGLGQGALDTQYF. In DNA, the CDR3 is TGCAGTGCTAGAGGTCTGGGACAGGGGGCCTTAGATACGCAGTATTTT.

The chain employs TRBV6-1 and TRBJ2-1; 15 bases map to TRBD2. The CDR3 covers 15 residues. V trimming: 9 bases; J trimming: 7 bases; junction bases outside the gene matches: 7. CDR1 and CDR2 from the germline V gene are MNHNS and SASEGT. CDR3 bases: TGTGCCAGATCGGGACTAGCGGGGGGAGGGAATGAGCAGTTCTTC. Translation: CARSGLAGGGNEQFF.

This clonotype was seen many times. V usage is TRBV28 and J usage is TRBJ2-5; 8 nucleotides align to TRBD2. With 4 bases clipped from V and 10 bases from J, the junction kept 11 bases outside the gene matches. CDR3 size: 14 residues. Per germline, CDR1 MDHEN and CDR2 SYDVKM. In DNA form, the CDR3 reads TGTGCCAGCAGTTCGCTCCCGGGACTAGGGGGCCAGTACTTC. It is translated as CASSSLPGLGGQYF.

The rearrangement uses TRBV6-1 and TRBJ2-7; 13 bases map to TRBD2. The CDR3 runs 15 residues. V shed 9 bases, J shed 3 bases, and the junction held 8 bases outside the gene matches. Germline loops: CDR1 MNHNS, CDR2 SASEGT. The CDR3 coding sequence is TGTGCCAGTATAACGGGACTAGCGGGATTCTACGAGCAGTACTTC. As protein: CASITGLAGFYEQYF.

This clonotype was observed at least ten times. The V call is TRBV6-1, the J call TRBJ2-1, with 13 bases aligning to TRBD2. Germline loops: CDR1 MNHNS, CDR2 SASEGT. The CDR3 spans 18 residues. V shed 1 base and J 5 bases; nucleotides not matched to a gene: 8. The CDR3 sequence: CASSEGTSGRGGNNEQFF. CDR3 in DNA: TGTGCCAGCAGTGAAGGGACTAGCGGGAGAGGGGGGAACAATGAGCAGTTCTTC.

This clonotype was observed many times. This rearrangement joins TRBV28 to TRBJ2-7; 9 bases align to TRBD1. The CDR3 has 15 residues. J lost 4 bases, V lost 5 bases, and 9 bases had no gene match. CDR1 is MDHEN and CDR2 is SYDVKM in the germline V gene. CDR3 bases: TGTGCCAGCAGTCCCACGGACAGGGGTACGTACGAGCAGTACTTC. Its protein product is CASSPTDRGTYEQYF.

The chain combines TRBV6-5 with TRBJ2-6; D possibly corresponds to TRBD1 (6 bases). Germline V gene data show CDR1 as MNHEY and CDR2 as SVGAGI. This CDR3 region has 15 residues. Trimming shortened V by 2 bases and J by 7 bases, and 12 bases separated the two germline ends. The CDR3 DNA follows: TGTGCCAGCAGTTACGACAACAGGGTTGCCAACGTCCTGACTTTC. Translation gives CASSYDNRVANVLTF.

This clonotype was detected ten times or more. The chain combines TRBV11-2 with TRBJ2-5; perhaps D is TRBD1 or TRBD2 (5 bases each). Trimming removed 5 bases from V and 2 bases from J, with 12 bases in between. CDR1 SGHAT and CDR2 FQNNGV come from the germline V gene. This CDR3 has 14 amino acids. In DNA, the CDR3 is TGTGCCAGCAGCCCCGGGACGCCACAAGAGACCCAGTACTTC. It is translated as CASSPGTPQETQYF.

This clonotype was found a few times. The chain carries TRBV5-4 and TRBJ1-1; no clear D. CDR3 length: 15 residues. The ends were cut back, 2 bases at V and 3 bases at J, with 14 bases in the middle. Germline V CDR1 and CDR2: SGHNT, YYREEE (reference sequence). The DNA for the CDR3 is TGTGCCAGCAGCTTACGCCCCCGGGCGGACACTGAAGCTTTCTTT. Residues: CASSLRPRADTEAFF.